These T cell receptor beta chains were read from a single sample in a study of blood T cell repertoires in COVID-19. Some clones are missing from TCRdb's copy, which holds only in-frame ones; the method was immunoSEQ multiplex PCR. The table shows 35,000 or so clones, with roughly nine tenths occurring only once. Specimen: peripheral blood. Source of these receptors: a human donor in a cohort sampled during active COVID-19. CDR3s include the opening cysteine and the closing phenylalanine or tryptophan. The D gene is left open where the match is weak. A clone size is listed for some rows: how often the clone was seen (once, few, many), or a class if it is expanded.

j_call: TRBJ1-2; d_call: .; v_call: TRBV5-1; clone_size: .; cdr3_nt: TGCGCCAGCAGTACAGGGAGAGGGTGGGATGGCTACACCTTC; cdr3_aa: CASSTGRGWDGYTF
j_call: TRBJ2-7; d_call: TRBD1; v_call: TRBV7-6; clone_size: .; cdr3_nt: TGTGCCAGCAGCTCCGAGGGACAGGGGCGGCTCGAGCAGTACTTC; cdr3_aa: CASSSEGQGRLEQYF
j_call: TRBJ1-2; d_call: .; v_call: TRBV6-6; clone_size: .; cdr3_nt: TGTGCCACCCAGCGGGGGGCCCATGGCTACACCTTC; cdr3_aa: CATQRGAHGYTF
j_call: TRBJ1-5; d_call: TRBD1; v_call: TRBV19; clone_size: .; cdr3_nt: TGTGCCAGTAGTGCCCGGGACAGGGGGCTAAGCAATCAGCCCCAGCATTTT; cdr3_aa: CASSARDRGLSNQPQHF
j_call: TRBJ1-1; d_call: .; v_call: TRBV2; clone_size: .; cdr3_nt: TGTGCCAGCACGGCGTCTTCGGGTCAAAACACTGAAGCTTTCTTT; cdr3_aa: CASTASSGQNTEAFF
j_call: TRBJ2-2; d_call: TRBD2; v_call: TRBV7-2; clone_size: .; cdr3_nt: TGTGCCAGCAGCTTGGGACTAGCGGGAGGGCCGGTCGGGGAGCTGTTTTTT; cdr3_aa: CASSLGLAGGPVGELFF
j_call: TRBJ2-5; d_call: .; v_call: TRBV7-8; clone_size: .; cdr3_nt: TGTGCCAGCAGCATTCTAGCGCCCCAAGAGACCCAGTACTTC; cdr3_aa: CASSILAPQETQYF
j_call: TRBJ1-5; d_call: .; v_call: TRBV28; clone_size: .; cdr3_nt: TGTGCCAGCAGTTCCAGACAGAATAGCAATCAGCCCCAGCATTTT; cdr3_aa: CASSSRQNSNQPQHF
j_call: TRBJ2-2; d_call: TRBD1; v_call: TRBV27; clone_size: .; cdr3_nt: TGTGCCAACTCGATAACTCGGGGACAGCCGAACACCGGGGAGCTGTTTTTT; cdr3_aa: CANSITRGQPNTGELFF
j_call: TRBJ2-7; d_call: .; v_call: TRBV18; clone_size: .; cdr3_nt: TGTGCCAGCTCCGCGAGCGGTGCTTCCTACGAGCAGTACTTC; cdr3_aa: CASSASGASYEQYF
j_call: TRBJ1-2; d_call: .; v_call: TRBV2; clone_size: once; cdr3_nt: TGTGCCAGCAGTGAAGCGCGGAGACAGGATCTTATGGGGACCTTC; cdr3_aa: CASSEARRQDLMGTF
j_call: TRBJ1-5; d_call: .; v_call: TRBV6-6; clone_size: .; cdr3_nt: TGTGCCAGCAGCCTAGAAGGAGGGGATCAGCCCCAGCATTTT; cdr3_aa: CASSLEGGDQPQHF
j_call: TRBJ2-5; d_call: TRBD1; v_call: TRBV25-1; clone_size: .; cdr3_nt: TGTGCCAGCAGATCCCCGGGACAGGGGACCCAGTACTTC; cdr3_aa: CASRSPGQGTQYF
j_call: TRBJ2-3; d_call: .; v_call: TRBV5-8; clone_size: .; cdr3_nt: TGTGCCAGCAGCTCGGTGAACACAGATACGCAGTATTTT; cdr3_aa: CASSSVNTDTQYF
j_call: TRBJ2-3; d_call: .; v_call: TRBV7-2; clone_size: .; cdr3_nt: TGTGCCAGCAGCTTAGCCGGGATTGGGGTCAGCACAGATACGCAGTATTTT; cdr3_aa: CASSLAGIGVSTDTQYF
j_call: TRBJ1-5; d_call: .; v_call: TRBV28; clone_size: once; cdr3_nt: TGTGCCAGCAGTTTAGGTCAGGGAATGAGCAATCAGCCCCAGCATTTT; cdr3_aa: CASSLGQGMSNQPQHF
j_call: TRBJ1-4; d_call: TRBD1; v_call: TRBV28; clone_size: once; cdr3_nt: TGTGCCAGCAGTTTATTGGGACAGGCGGAAAAACTGTTTTTT; cdr3_aa: CASSLLGQAEKLFF
j_call: TRBJ1-3; d_call: .; v_call: TRBV5-1; clone_size: .; cdr3_nt: TGCGCCAGCAGCCGCGGACAAGACTCTGGAAACACCATATATTTT; cdr3_aa: CASSRGQDSGNTIYF
j_call: TRBJ1-4; d_call: TRBD1; v_call: TRBV5-5; clone_size: .; cdr3_nt: TGTGCCAGCAGCTTGCACAGGGGAGACAATGAAAAACTGTTTTTT; cdr3_aa: CASSLHRGDNEKLFF